The entry below gives a single TCR beta chain sequence along with its context. The antigen is undetermined. The data originate from a study of cytomegalovirus exposure and HLA in healthy donors. Whole-study results and caveats: Many donors shared some public TCRs, even though most TCR sequences were rare. Sequencing had likely introduced a cluster of highly shared sequence variants as an artifact.

The germline V and J ends were trimmed by 4 bases and 0 bases, with 11 bases remaining between them. The germline gives CDR1 SGHTA, CDR2 FQGNSA. The CDR3 has 15 residues. 60 Vbeta and 13 Jbeta primers were used in PCR. TCRdb keeps only in-frame clones here, not all; method: immunoSEQ multiplex PCR. The sample has 210,000 or so clones, roughly four fifths seen once; the top ten hold 10%. The sample taken for sequencing was PBMCs. The clonotype originates from a woman between 45 and 60 years old in good health and CMV-seropositive. The rearrangement links TRBV7-2 to TRBJ2-3; maybe TRBD1 (6 bases). CDR3 nucleotides: TGTGCCAGCAGCTCCAGGGGATTTAGCACAGATACGCAGTATTTT. It yields the protein CASSSRGFSTDTQYF.